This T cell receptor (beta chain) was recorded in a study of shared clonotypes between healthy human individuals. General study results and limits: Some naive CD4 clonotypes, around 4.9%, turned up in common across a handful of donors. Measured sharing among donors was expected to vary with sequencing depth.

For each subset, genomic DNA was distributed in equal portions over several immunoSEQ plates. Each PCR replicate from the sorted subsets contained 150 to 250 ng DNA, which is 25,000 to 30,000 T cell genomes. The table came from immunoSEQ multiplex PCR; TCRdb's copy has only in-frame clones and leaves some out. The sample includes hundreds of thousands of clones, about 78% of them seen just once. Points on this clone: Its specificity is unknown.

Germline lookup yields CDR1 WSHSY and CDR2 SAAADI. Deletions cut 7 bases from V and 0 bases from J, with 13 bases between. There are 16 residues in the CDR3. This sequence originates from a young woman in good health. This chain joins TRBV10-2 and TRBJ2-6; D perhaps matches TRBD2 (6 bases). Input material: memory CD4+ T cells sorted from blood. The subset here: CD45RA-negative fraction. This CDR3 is CASTRGGASGANVLTF. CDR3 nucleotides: TGCGCCAGCACCCGAGGAGGGGCCTCTGGGGCCAACGTCCTGACTTTC.